Below, 15 T cell receptor beta chains from the same sample are listed, as sequenced in a study of cytomegalovirus exposure and HLA in healthy donors. Some clones are missing from TCRdb's copy, which holds only in-frame ones; the method was immunoSEQ multiplex PCR. This sample yields tens of thousands of clones, of which just over 85% are seen a single time; 6% to 8% belongs to the top ten. The sample comprised PBMCs. The origin of the receptors is a woman under 40 in good health and CMV-seronegative.

The CDR3 is CASSFRTQSYEQYF. CDR3 in DNA: TGTGCCAGCAGTTTTAGGACTCAGTCCTACGAGCAGTACTTC. This chain joins TRBV28 and TRBJ2-7; TRBD2 might be the D (5 bases). Trimming took 3 bases from V and 1 from J, leaving 10 bases between them. The CDR3 consists of 14 residues. Germline CDR1 and CDR2: MDHEN and SYDVKM.

The V call is TRBV28, the J call TRBJ1-2; weak D call: TRBD1 (5 bases). This CDR3 comprises 12 residues. V lost 7 bases and J 8 bases, leaving 14 bases between the germline ends. Germline V lookup: CDR1 MDHEN, CDR2 SYDVKM. This CDR3 reads CASKDPGWGYTF. CDR3 coding DNA: TGTGCCAGCAAGGACCCAGGGTGGGGCTACACCTTC.

The genes are TRBV28 and TRBJ2-5; 7 bases agree with TRBD1. The V gene end was trimmed by 6 bases and the J gene end by 7 bases; junction bases not matched to a gene: 14. Germline V lookup: CDR1 MDHEN, CDR2 SYDVKM. The CDR3 extends over 15 amino acids. CDR3 nucleotide sequence: TGTGCCAGCAGCAGTAGACAGGGAAGTGCAGGGACCCAGTACTTC. Encoded protein: CASSSRQGSAGTQYF.

The chain uses TRBV28 and TRBJ2-2, with a possible D match to TRBD1 (5 bases). Germline CDR1 MDHEN, CDR2 SYDVKM. The V end was cut by 4 bases, the J end by 5 bases, with 8 bases between. The CDR3 runs to 13 residues. The DNA of the CDR3 is TGTGCCAGCAGTTCAAGGGGTACCGGGGAGCTGTTTTTT. It codes for CASSSRGTGELFF.

The DNA for the CDR3 is TGCGCCAGCAGCCTCTATGCGGGGGGGACCAATGAGCAGTTCTTC. It encodes CASSLYAGGTNEQFF. V gene TRBV5-1 combines with J gene TRBJ2-1, with TRBD2 matching over 9 bases. This CDR3 region has 15 residues. CDR1 is SGHRS, CDR2 YFSETQ, per germline. Trimming cost V 4 bases and J 6 bases; bases outside gene matches: 8.

The rearrangement joins TRBV6-5 to TRBJ1-5; 7 bases align to TRBD1. CDR1 is MNHEY, CDR2 SVGAGI, per germline. V gave up 8 bases and J gave up 4 bases; unmatched junction bases: 5. CDR3 length: 13 residues. DNA for the CDR3: TGTGCCAGCGGAACACAGGGGAATCAGCCCCAGCATTTT. It translates to CASGTQGNQPQHF.

The rearrangement uses TRBV2 and TRBJ1-1; D is uncertain. Per germline, CDR1 SNHLY and CDR2 FYNNEI. The length of the CDR3 is 14 residues. The germline V and J ends were trimmed by 4 bases and 1 base, with 10 bases remaining between them. In DNA form, the CDR3 reads TGTGCCAGCAGTGGCTCTGAGGCGAACACTGAAGCTTTCTTT. Its translation: CASSGSEANTEAFF.

J is TRBJ1-3 and V is TRBV7-6; the match to TRBD1 covers 7 bases. The CDR3 runs 18 residues. The trim removed 7 bases at V and 1 base at J, leaving 16 bases unmatched. The germline CDR1 and CDR2 sequences are SGHVS and FNYEAQ. The CDR3 sequence: CASTLLGGTAVSGNTIYF. The CDR3 region has the DNA TGTGCCAGCACCCTACTTGGTGGGACAGCCGTTTCTGGAAACACCATATATTTT. Looking up the rest from reference TRBV7-6 and TRBJ1-3 gives the full variable domain: GAGVSQSPRYKVTKRGQDVALRCDPISGHVSLYWYRQALGQGPEFLTYFNYEAQQDKSGLPNDRFSAERPEGSISTLTIQRTEQRDSAMYRCASTLLGGTAVSGNTIYFGEGSWLTVV.

The chain links TRBV15 to TRBJ2-3; 9 nucleotides align to TRBD1. After removal of 5 bases from V and 2 bases from J, the junction contained 5 bases not matched to a gene. CDR3 length equals 15 residues. CDR1 is LNHNV and CDR2 is YYDKDF in the germline V gene (reference sequence). The CDR3 reads CATSGWTGVTDTQYF. The CDR3 DNA sequence: TGTGCCACCAGCGGATGGACAGGGGTCACAGATACGCAGTATTTT.

The V gene is TRBV19, the J gene TRBJ1-5; D unclear. The germline gives CDR1 LNHDA, CDR2 SQIVND (reference sequence). V was clipped by 7 bases and J by 0 bases, with 13 bases between them. The CDR3 has 15 residues. CDR3 DNA sequence: TGTGCCAGTATAGCGTTTTTCGGTAGCAATCAGCCCCAGCATTTT. Its protein is CASIAFFGSNQPQHF.

V usage is TRBV28 and J usage is TRBJ2-7; 10 bases fit TRBD1. Trimming cost V 5 bases and J 2 bases; bases outside gene matches: 6. The V gene's germline CDR1 is MDHEN and CDR2 SYDVKM. The CDR3 contains 15 residues. The CDR3 here is CASSPGQGPTYEQYF. CDR3 sequence (DNA): TGTGCCAGCAGTCCGGGACAGGGGCCTACCTACGAGCAGTACTTC.

This chain connects TRBV5-6 to TRBJ1-2, with D perhaps matching TRBD1 (5 bases). This CDR3 has 18 amino acids. The V end was cut by 0 bases, the J end by 0 bases, with 18 bases between. Germline V lookup: CDR1 SGHDT, CDR2 YYEEEE. CDR3 coding DNA: TGTGCCAGCAGCTTGGATCCAGACAGCCCTCTAGCTAACTATGGCTACACCTTC. Residues: CASSLDPDSPLANYGYTF.

This chain connects TRBV6-1 to TRBJ2-7; TRBD2 aligns across 8 bases. Germline V gene sequence: CDR1 MNHNS, CDR2 SASEGT. Germline trimming cut 3 bases from V and 4 bases from J; bases unmatched to any gene: 14. The CDR3 sequence is 17 residues long. The CDR3 reads CASSDGGFSGSFYEQYF. CDR3 coding DNA: TGTGCCAGCAGTGACGGGGGCTTCAGCGGGAGTTTTTACGAGCAGTACTTC.

This sequence joins TRBV2 and TRBJ1-3; no clear D. The CDR3 has 15 amino acids. V was cut by 10 bases and J by 3 bases, with 19 bases left in between. From germline, CDR1 is SNHLY and CDR2 FYNNEI. For the CDR3, the DNA is TGTGCCACCCGCGGAATTTACGGGGATGGAAACACCATATATTTT. Its protein is CATRGIYGDGNTIYF.

The chain uses TRBV4-1 and TRBJ1-1, with unresolved D. In germline, CDR1 is MGHRA, CDR2 YSYEKL. The CDR3 is 15 residues long. V was cut by 0 bases and J by 4 bases, with 12 bases left in between. The CDR3 sequence: CASSQDRGSVTEAFF. As DNA, the CDR3 is TGCGCCAGCAGCCAAGATCGGGGTTCGGTCACTGAAGCTTTCTTT.